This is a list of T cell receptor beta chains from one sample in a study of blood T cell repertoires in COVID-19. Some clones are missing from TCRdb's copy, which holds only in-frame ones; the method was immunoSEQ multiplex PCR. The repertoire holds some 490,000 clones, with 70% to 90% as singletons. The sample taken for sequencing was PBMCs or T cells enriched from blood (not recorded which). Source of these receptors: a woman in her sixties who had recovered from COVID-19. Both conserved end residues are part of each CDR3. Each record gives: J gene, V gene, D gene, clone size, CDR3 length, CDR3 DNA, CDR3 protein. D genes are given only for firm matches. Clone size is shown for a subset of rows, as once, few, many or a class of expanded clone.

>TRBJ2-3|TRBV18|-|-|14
TGTGCCAGCTCCCCCGGGAGCCTCACAGATACGCAGTATTTT
CASSPGSLTDTQYF
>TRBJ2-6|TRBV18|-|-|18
TGTGCCAGCTCACCGCTTACGGGGTTCGGCTCTGGGGCCAACGTCCTGACTTTC
CASSPLTGFGSGANVLTF
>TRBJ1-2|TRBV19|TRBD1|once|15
TGTGCCAGTACGTACCGGGACAGGGGGCAGAATGGCTACACCTTC
CASTYRDRGQNGYTF
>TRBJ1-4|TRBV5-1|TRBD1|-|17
TGCGCCAGCAGCTCTTCGGATCAGGGGGCGTCTAATGAAAAACTGTTTTTT
CASSSSDQGASNEKLFF
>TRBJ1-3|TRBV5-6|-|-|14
TGTGCCAGCAGGGGGGCCCGCTCTGGAAACACCATATATTTT
CASRGARSGNTIYF
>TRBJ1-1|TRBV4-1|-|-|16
TGCGCCAGCAGCCAAGGCGGTTTCAGGGGGAACACTGAAGCTTTCTTT
CASSQGGFRGNTEAFF
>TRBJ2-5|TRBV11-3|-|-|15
TGTGCCAGCAGCTTAGGGCGGAGGAGAGAAGAGACCCAGTACTTC
CASSLGRRREETQYF
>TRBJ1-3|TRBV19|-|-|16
TGTGCCGCAGGAAGGTCCTCGGTAAGCTCTGGAAACACCATATATTTT
CAAGRSSVSSGNTIYF
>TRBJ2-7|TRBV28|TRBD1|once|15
TGTGCCAGCAGTTTATTAAGTGGACAGGGATACGAGCAGTACTTC
CASSLLSGQGYEQYF
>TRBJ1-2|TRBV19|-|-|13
TGTGCCAGTAGGACAGGTACTTACTATGGCTACACCTTC
CASRTGTYYGYTF
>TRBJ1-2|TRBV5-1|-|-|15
TGCGCCAGCAGCTTATATCCAGGACAGAACTATGGCTACACCTTC
CASSLYPGQNYGYTF